Described below is a single T cell receptor beta chain sequence and its context. V was pared by 9 bases and J by 5 bases, with 5 bases of the junction left unmatched. This CDR3 has 14 residues. CDR1 LNHDA and CDR2 SQIVND come from the germline V gene (reference sequence). These data originate in a study of blood T cell repertoires in COVID-19. About the study: COVID-19 samples, acute and convalescent, were from the United States, Italy and Spain.

Original data processing: How many nucleated cells were present was estimated from reference gene primer amplification. The data were produced by immunoSEQ multiplex PCR, yet TCRdb's version contains in-frame clones alone and is incomplete. V and J calls and clone size are given by that table; D and trimming were obtained from the DNA. This table holds tens of thousands of clones, roughly 88% found once. Source material: peripheral blood. This sequence joins TRBV19 and TRBJ2-3; 13 bases agree with TRBD2. The TCR sequence derives from a human donor in a cohort sampled during active COVID-19. The donor label of this sample is uncertain. The CDR3 is CASTSGGDRDTQYF. The CDR3 nucleotides are TGTGCCAGCACTAGCGGGGGGGACCGAGATACGCAGTATTTT.